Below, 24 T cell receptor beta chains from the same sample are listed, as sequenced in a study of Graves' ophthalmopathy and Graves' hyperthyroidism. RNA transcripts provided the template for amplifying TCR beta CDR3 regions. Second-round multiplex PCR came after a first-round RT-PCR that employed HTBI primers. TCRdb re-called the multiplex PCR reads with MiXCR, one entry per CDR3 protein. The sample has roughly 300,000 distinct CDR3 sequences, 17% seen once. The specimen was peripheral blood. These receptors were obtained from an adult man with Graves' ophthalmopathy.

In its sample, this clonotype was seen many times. CDR3 sequence reads: CATMGTAGDIQYF. In DNA form, the CDR3 reads TGTGCCACGATGGGGACAGCGGGGGACATTCAGTACTTC. The chain carries TRBV10-3 and TRBJ2-4; possible D gene TRBD2, 8 bases. Germline V gene sequence: CDR1 ENHRY, CDR2 SYGVKD. Trimming shortened V by 10 bases and J by 8 bases, and 18 bases separated the two germline ends. The CDR3 consists of 13 residues.

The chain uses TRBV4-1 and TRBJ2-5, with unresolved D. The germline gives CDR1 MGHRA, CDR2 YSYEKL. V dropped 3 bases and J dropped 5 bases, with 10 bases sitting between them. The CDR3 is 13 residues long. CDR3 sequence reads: CASSHPFGETQYF. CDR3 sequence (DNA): TGCGCCAGCAGCCACCCCTTTGGGGAGACCCAGTACTTC.

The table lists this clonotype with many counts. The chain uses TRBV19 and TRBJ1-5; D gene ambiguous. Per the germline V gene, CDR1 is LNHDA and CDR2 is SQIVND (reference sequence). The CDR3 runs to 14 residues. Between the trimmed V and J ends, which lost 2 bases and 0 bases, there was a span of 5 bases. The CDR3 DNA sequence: TGTGCCAGTAGTATATCCCATAGCAATCAGCCCCAGCATTTT. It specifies CASSISHSNQPQHF.

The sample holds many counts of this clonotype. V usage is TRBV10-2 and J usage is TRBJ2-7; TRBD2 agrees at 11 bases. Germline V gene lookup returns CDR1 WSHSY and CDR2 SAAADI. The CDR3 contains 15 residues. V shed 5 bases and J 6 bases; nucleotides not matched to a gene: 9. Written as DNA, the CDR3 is TGCGCCAGCAGTAGCCTTAGCGGGAGGGCCAGCGAGCAGTACTTC. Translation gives CASSSLSGRASEQYF.

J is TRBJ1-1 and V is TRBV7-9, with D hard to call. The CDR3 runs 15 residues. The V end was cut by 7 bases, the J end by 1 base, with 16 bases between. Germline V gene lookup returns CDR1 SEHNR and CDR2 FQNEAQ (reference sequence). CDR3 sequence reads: CASTKAGAKNTEAFF. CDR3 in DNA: TGTGCCAGCACCAAAGCGGGAGCAAAGAACACTGAAGCTTTCTTT.

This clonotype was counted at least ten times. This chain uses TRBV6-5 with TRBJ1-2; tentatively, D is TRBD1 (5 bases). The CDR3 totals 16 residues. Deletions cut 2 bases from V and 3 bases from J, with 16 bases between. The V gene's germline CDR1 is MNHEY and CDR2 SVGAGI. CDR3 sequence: CASSYLTPVGDYGYTF. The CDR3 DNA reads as TGTGCCAGCAGTTACCTGACACCGGTGGGGGACTATGGCTACACCTTC.

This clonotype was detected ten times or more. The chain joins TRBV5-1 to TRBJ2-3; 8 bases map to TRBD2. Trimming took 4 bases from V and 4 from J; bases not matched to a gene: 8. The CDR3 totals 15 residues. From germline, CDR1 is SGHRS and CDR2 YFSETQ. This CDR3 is CASSPGGRLADTQYF. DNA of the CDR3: TGCGCCAGCAGCCCTGGCGGGAGGCTGGCAGATACGCAGTATTTT.

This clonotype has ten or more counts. CDR3 loop: CASSSLAGLYQETQYF. The CDR3 DNA reads TGTGCCAGCAGCTCCTTAGCGGGACTCTATCAAGAGACCCAGTACTTC. V and J are TRBV7-8 and TRBJ2-5; TRBD2 matches at 8 bases. V trimming: 4 bases; J trimming: 2 bases; junction bases outside the gene matches: 9. The CDR3 is 16 residues long. Germline V CDR1 and CDR2: SGHVS, FQNEAQ.

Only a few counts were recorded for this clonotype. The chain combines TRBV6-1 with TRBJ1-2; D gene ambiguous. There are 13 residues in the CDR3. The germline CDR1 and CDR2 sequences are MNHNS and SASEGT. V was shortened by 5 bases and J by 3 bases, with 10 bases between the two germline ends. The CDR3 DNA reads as TGTGCCAGCAGTCGGCGGGCGGACTATGGCTACACCTTC. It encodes CASSRRADYGYTF.

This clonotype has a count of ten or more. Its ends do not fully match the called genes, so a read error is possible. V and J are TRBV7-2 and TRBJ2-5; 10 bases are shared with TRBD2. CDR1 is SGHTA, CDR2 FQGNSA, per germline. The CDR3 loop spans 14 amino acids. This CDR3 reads CASSLAGAGETQYF. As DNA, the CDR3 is TGTGCCAGCAGCCTAGCGGGAGCTGGAGAGACCCAGTACTTC.

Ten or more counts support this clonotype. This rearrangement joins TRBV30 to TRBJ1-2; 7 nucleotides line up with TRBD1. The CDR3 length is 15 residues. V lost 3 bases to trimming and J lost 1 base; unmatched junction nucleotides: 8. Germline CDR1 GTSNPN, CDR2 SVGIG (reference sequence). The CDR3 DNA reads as TGTGCCTGGAGAGACGGGACAGCTTTTAACTATGGCTACACCTTC. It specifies CAWRDGTAFNYGYTF.

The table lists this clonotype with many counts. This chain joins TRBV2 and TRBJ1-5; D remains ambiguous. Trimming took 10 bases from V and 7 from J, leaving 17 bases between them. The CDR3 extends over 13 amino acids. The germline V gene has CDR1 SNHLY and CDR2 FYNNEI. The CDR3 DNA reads TGTGCCACCGCTGATTCGGCGGGGCAGCCCCAGCATTTT. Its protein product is CATADSAGQPQHF.

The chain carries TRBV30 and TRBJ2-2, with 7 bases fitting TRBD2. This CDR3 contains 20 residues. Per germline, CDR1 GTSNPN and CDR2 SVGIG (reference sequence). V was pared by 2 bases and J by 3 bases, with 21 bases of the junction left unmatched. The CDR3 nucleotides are TGTGCCTGGAGTAGGGACGCAGGACTAGTCGGGGACTATTACACCGGGGAGCTGTTTTTT. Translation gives CAWSRDAGLVGDYYTGELFF.

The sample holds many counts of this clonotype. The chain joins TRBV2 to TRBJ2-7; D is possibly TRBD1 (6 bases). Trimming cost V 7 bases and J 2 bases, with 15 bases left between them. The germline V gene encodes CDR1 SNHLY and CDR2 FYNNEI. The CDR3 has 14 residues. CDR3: CASKKQGSPYEQYF. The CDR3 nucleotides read TGTGCCAGCAAGAAACAGGGTTCGCCCTACGAGCAGTACTTC.

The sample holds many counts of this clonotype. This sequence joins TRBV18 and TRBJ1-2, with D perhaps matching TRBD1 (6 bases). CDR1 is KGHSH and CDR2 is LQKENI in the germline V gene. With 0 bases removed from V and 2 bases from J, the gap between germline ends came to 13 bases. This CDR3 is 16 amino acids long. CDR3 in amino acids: CASSPPPQGRNYGYTF. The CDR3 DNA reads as TGTGCCAGCTCACCACCCCCACAGGGTAGAAACTATGGCTACACCTTC.

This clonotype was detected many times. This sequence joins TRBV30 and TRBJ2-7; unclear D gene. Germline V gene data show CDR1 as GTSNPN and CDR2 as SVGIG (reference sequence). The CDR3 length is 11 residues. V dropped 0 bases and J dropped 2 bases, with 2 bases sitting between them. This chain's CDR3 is CAWSVPYEQYF. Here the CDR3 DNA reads TGTGCCTGGAGTGTACCCTACGAGCAGTACTTC.

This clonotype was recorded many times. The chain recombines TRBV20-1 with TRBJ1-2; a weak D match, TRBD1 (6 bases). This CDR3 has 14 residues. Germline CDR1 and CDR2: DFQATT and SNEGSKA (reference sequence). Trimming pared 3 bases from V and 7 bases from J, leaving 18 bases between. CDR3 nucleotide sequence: TGCAGTGCTAGGCCCCTTGGGGGGGGCTTTGGCTACACCTTC. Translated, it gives CSARPLGGGFGYTF.

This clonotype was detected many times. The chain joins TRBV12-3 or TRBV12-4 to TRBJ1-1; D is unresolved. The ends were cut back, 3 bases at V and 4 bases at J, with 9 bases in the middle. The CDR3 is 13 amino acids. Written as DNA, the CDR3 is TGTGCCAGCAGTTTGAAGTGGGGCACTGAAGCTTTCTTT. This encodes CASSLKWGTEAFF.

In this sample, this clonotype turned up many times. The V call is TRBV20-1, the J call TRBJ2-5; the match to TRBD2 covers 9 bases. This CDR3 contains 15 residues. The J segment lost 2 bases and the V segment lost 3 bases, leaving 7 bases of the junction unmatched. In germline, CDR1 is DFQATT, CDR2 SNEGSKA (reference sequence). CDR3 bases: TGCAGTGCTAGGCTCGGCGGGGGGGATCAAGAGACCCAGTACTTC. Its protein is CSARLGGGDQETQYF.

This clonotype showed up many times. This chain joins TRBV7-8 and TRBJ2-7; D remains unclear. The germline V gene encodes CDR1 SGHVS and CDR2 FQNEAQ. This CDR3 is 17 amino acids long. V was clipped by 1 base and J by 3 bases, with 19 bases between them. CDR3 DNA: TGTGCCAGCAGCTTAGGGCAAGGTCCGGGCGCGATCTACGAGCAGTACTTC. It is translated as CASSLGQGPGAIYEQYF.

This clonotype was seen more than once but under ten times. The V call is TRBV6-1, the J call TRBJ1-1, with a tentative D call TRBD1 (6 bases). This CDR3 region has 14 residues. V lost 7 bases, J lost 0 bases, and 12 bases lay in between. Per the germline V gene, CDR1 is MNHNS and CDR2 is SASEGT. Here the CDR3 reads CASTLQGMNTEAFF. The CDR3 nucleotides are TGTGCCAGCACCCTACAGGGAATGAACACTGAAGCTTTCTTT.

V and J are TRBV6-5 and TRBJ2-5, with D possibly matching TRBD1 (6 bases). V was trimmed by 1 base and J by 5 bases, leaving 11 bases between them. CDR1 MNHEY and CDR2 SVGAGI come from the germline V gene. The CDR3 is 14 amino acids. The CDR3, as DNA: TGTGCCAGCAGTTACTGGTCAGGGGAGGAGACCCAGTACTTC. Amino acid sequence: CASSYWSGEETQYF.

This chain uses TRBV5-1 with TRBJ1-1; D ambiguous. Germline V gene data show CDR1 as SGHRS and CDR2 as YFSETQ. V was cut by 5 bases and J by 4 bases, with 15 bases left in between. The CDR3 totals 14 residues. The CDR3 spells CASSRIGGSTEAFF. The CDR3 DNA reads TGCGCCAGCAGTCGAATCGGTGGATCCACTGAAGCTTTCTTT. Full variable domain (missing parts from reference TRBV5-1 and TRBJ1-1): KAGVTQTPRYLIKTRGQQVTLSCSPISGHRSVSWYQQTPGQGLQFLFEYFSETQRNKGNFPGRFSGRQFSNSRSEMNVSTLELGDSALYLCASSRIGGSTEAFFGQGTRLTVV.

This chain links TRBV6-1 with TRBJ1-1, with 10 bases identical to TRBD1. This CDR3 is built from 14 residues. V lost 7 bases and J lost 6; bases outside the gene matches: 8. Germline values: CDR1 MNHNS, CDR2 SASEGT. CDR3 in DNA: TGTGCCAGCACTATGACAGGGGGCGGATCTGAAGCTTTCTTT. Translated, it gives CASTMTGGGSEAFF.